The 14 T cell receptor beta chains below all came from one sample that was sequenced in a study of beta chain features in type 1 diabetes. Reverse transcribing all isolated RNA meant expressed TCRB transcripts were sequenced. Measured with immunoSEQ multiplex PCR; TCRdb has only the in-frame clones, and not every one. The profile covers 310,000 or so clones, with around 7.6% appearing a single time and around 0.45% taken by the ten largest. The sequenced sample was central memory CD4+ T cells from blood. The receptors originated from a woman between 18 and 29 years old in good health.

CDR3 coding DNA: TGTGCCAGCAGCTTCGAGTTAGCGGGCACGAGCTCCTACGAGCAGTACTTC. It codes for CASSFELAGTSSYEQYF. V is TRBV5-5 and J is TRBJ2-7; TRBD2 matches 7 bases. Germline values: CDR1 SGHKS, CDR2 YYEKEE (reference sequence). The V gene end was trimmed by 2 bases and the J gene end by 0 bases; junction bases not matched to a gene: 11. CDR3 length equals 17 residues.

The rearrangement uses TRBV28 and TRBJ2-1; 9 nucleotides match TRBD2. CDR3 size: 16 residues. The J segment lost 3 bases and the V segment lost 3 bases, leaving 6 bases of the junction unmatched. Germline V lookup: CDR1 MDHEN, CDR2 SYDVKM. CDR3 sequence: CASSFISSGDYNEQFF. The CDR3 DNA reads TGTGCCAGCAGTTTTATTTCTAGCGGGGACTACAATGAGCAGTTCTTC.

A few counts support this clone. The V and J genes are TRBV29-1 and TRBJ2-5, with 8 bases identical to TRBD1. The CDR3 sequence is 13 residues long. The germline CDR1 and CDR2 sequences are SQVTM and ANQGSEA. Trimming at V came to 4 bases and at J to 4 bases, leaving 5 bases not matched to a gene. The CDR3 here is CSVAGGSGETQYF. The CDR3 bases are TGCAGCGTTGCAGGGGGCTCAGGAGAGACCCAGTACTTC. Based on the CDR3 plus reference TRBV29-1 and TRBJ2-5, the full variable domain is SAVISQKPSRDICQRGTSLTIQCQVDSQVTMMFWYRQQPGQSLTLIATANQGSEATYESGFVIDKFPISRPNLTFSTLTVSNMSPEDSSIYLCSVAGGSGETQYFGPGTRLLVL.

The chain recombines TRBV7-9 with TRBJ2-3, with D tentatively TRBD1 (6 bases). The CDR3 length is 15 residues. Germline CDR1 is SEHNR and CDR2 is FQNEAQ (reference sequence). Trimming shortened V by 2 bases and J by 2 bases, and 11 bases separated the two germline ends. As DNA, the CDR3 is TGTGCCAGCAGCTTATTTCAGGGGATCACAGATACGCAGTATTTT. Protein sequence: CASSLFQGITDTQYF. Full variable domain (missing parts from reference TRBV7-9 and TRBJ2-3): DTGVSQNPRHKITKRGQNVTFRCDPISEHNRLYWYRQTLGQGPEFLTYFQNEAQLEKSRLLSDRFSAERPKGSFSTLEIQRTEQGDSAMYLCASSLFQGITDTQYFGPGTRLTVL.

The rearrangement joins TRBV10-3 to TRBJ2-3; 10 bases fit TRBD2. This CDR3 contains 15 residues. J was trimmed by 4 bases and V by 3 bases; bases with no gene match: 4. Germline CDR1 is ENHRY and CDR2 is SYGVKD. This chain's CDR3 is CAISDRAGGADTQYF. DNA for the CDR3: TGTGCCATCAGTGACCGAGCGGGAGGGGCAGATACGCAGTATTTT.

This clone was observed a few times. J is TRBJ2-1 and V is TRBV23-1, with TRBD1 identical over 7 bases. TRBV23-1 is assigned to the ORF class and has an uncertain function. There are 15 residues in the CDR3. Losses at the gene ends were 5 bases for V and 8 bases for J; bases not matched to a gene: 12. The CDR3 sequence: CASSMTGWVEDEQFF. CDR3 sequence (DNA): TGCGCCAGCAGTATGACAGGGTGGGTGGAAGATGAGCAGTTCTTC.

This clone came up a few times. This CDR3 reads CATSRDGAGQRETQYF. Here the CDR3 DNA reads TGTGCCACCAGCAGAGATGGGGCAGGGCAGAGGGAGACCCAGTACTTC. The J gene is TRBJ2-5, the V gene TRBV15, with a possible D match to TRBD1 (5 bases). Germline V gene lookup returns CDR1 LNHNV and CDR2 YYDKDF (reference sequence). The ends were cut back, 0 bases at V and 5 bases at J, with 16 bases in the middle. The CDR3 runs to 16 residues.

V usage is TRBV5-4 and J usage is TRBJ2-1; TRBD2 agrees at 10 bases. This CDR3 comprises 16 residues. Germline V gives CDR1 SGHNT, CDR2 YYREEE (reference sequence). The V segment lost 2 bases and the J segment 2 bases; nucleotides outside the gene matches: 4. CDR3 region: CASSLLSGRAYNEQFF. The CDR3 nucleotides read TGTGCCAGCAGCTTACTCAGCGGGAGGGCCTACAATGAGCAGTTCTTC. Complete variable domain (other parts from reference TRBV5-4 and TRBJ2-1): ETGVTQSPTHLIKTRGQQVTLRCSSQSGHNTVSWYQQALGQGPQFIFQYYREEENGRGNFPPRFSGLQFPNYSSELNVNALELDDSALYLCASSLLSGRAYNEQFFGPGTRLTVL.

This clone was found many times. This rearrangement joins TRBV5-1 to TRBJ1-2; the D is unclear. The germline V and J ends were trimmed by 4 bases and 5 bases, with 15 bases remaining between them. This CDR3 contains 14 residues. CDR1 and CDR2 (germline): SGHRS, YFSETQ. The chain's CDR3 is CASSKYGQRYGYTF. The CDR3 region has the DNA TGCGCCAGCAGCAAATATGGGCAGCGATATGGCTACACCTTC.

V usage is TRBV10-3 and J usage is TRBJ2-3; TRBD1 matches 10 bases. V lost 6 bases and J lost 4; bases outside the gene matches: 4. This CDR3 has 14 residues. Germline V gene sequence: CDR1 ENHRY, CDR2 SYGVKD. The CDR3 spells CAISRQGAPDTQYF. In nucleotides, the CDR3 is TGTGCCATCAGCAGACAGGGGGCCCCAGATACGCAGTATTTT.

The rearrangement joins TRBV7-2 to TRBJ1-2; D is perhaps TRBD1 (5 bases). Trimming shortened V by 4 bases and J by 4 bases, and 10 bases separated the two germline ends. Germline CDR1 is SGHTA and CDR2 is FQGNSA. This CDR3 has 13 residues. The CDR3 sequence is CASSYDRIYGYTF. The CDR3 region has the DNA TGTGCCAGCAGCTATGACAGAATCTATGGCTACACCTTC.

This clone has just a few counts. The V call is TRBV25-1, the J call TRBJ2-1, with D uncertain. The CDR3 covers 13 residues. Trimming took off 1 base at V and 8 bases at J, with 9 bases between the two ends. Germline CDR1 and CDR2: MGHDK and SYGVNS. The DNA for the CDR3 is TGTGCCAGCAGTGAATTAGTTTCGGATGAGCAGTTCTTC. Translation gives CASSELVSDEQFF. The full variable domain, in which reference TRBV25-1 and TRBJ2-1 provide the parts outside the CDR3, is EADIYQTPRYLVIGTGKKITLECSQTMGHDKMYWYQQDPGMELHLIHYSYGVNSTEKGDLSSESTVSRIRTEHFPLTLESARPSHTSQYLCASSELVSDEQFFGPGTRLTVL.

The chain uses TRBV9 and TRBJ1-1; 7 nucleotides agree with TRBD1. This CDR3 spans 15 amino acids. V shed 3 bases, J shed 4 bases, and the junction held 9 bases outside the gene matches. Germline CDR1 is SGDLS and CDR2 is YYNGEE. The CDR3 DNA sequence: TGTGCCAGCAGCGCAGGGTCCAGGGGGAGCACTGAAGCTTTCTTT. This codes for CASSAGSRGSTEAFF. Drawing the rest from reference TRBV9 and TRBJ1-1, the complete variable domain is DSGVTQTPKHLITATGQRVTLRCSPRSGDLSVYWYQQSLDQGLQFLIQYYNGEERAKGNILERFSAQQFPDLHSELNLSSLELGDSALYFCASSAGSRGSTEAFFGQGTRLTVV.

In this sample, this clone turned up many times. The chain couples TRBV19 to TRBJ2-3, with D perhaps TRBD1 (5 bases). This CDR3 has 14 residues. Germline V gene data show CDR1 as LNHDA and CDR2 as SQIVND (reference sequence). Trimming took 6 bases from V and 0 from J, leaving 10 bases between them. CDR3 nucleotides: TGTGCCAGTAGCAGGGCTTCAAGCACAGATACGCAGTATTTT. This gives the protein CASSRASSTDTQYF.